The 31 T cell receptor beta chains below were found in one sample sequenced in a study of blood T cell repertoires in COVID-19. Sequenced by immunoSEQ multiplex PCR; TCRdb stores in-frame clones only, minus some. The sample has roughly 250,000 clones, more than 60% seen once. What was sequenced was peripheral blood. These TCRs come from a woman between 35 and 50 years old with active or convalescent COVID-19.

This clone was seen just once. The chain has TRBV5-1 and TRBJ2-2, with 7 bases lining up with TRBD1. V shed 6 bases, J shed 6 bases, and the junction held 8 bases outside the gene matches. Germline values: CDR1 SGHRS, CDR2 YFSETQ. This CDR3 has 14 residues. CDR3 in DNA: TGCGCCAGCATGACGGGACAGATGGCCGGGGAGCTGTTTTTT. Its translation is CASMTGQMAGELFF.

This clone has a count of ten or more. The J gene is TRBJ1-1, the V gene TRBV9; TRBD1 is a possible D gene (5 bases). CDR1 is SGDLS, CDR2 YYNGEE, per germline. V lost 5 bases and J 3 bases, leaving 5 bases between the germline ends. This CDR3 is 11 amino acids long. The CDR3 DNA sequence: TGTGCCAGCAGAGGGGACACTGAAGCTTTCTTT. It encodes CASRGDTEAFF.

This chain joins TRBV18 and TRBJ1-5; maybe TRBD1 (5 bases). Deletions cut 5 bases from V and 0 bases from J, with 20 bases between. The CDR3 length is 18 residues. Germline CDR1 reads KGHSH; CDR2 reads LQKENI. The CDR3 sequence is CASSGGDSPANSNQPQHF. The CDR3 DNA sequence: TGTGCCAGCTCAGGGGGGGACTCCCCGGCGAATAGCAATCAGCCCCAGCATTTT.

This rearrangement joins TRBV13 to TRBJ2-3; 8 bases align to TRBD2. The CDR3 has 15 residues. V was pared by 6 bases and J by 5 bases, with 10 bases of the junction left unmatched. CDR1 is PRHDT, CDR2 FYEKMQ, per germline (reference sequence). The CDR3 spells CASRAGARGGDTQYF. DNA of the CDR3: TGTGCCAGCAGAGCGGGGGCCCGGGGGGGAGATACGCAGTATTTT.

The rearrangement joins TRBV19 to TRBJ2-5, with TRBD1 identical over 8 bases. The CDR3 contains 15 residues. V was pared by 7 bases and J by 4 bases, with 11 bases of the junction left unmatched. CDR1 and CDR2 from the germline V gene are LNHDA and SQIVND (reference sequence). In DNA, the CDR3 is TGTGCCAGTACCCCAGCGGACAGGGTGGGAGAGACCCAGTACTTC. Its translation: CASTPADRVGETQYF.

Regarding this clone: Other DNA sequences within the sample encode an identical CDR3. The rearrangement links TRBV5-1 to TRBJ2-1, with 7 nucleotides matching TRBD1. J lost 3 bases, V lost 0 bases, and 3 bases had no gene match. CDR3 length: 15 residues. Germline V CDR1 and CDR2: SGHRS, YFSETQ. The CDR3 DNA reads TGCGCCAGCAGCTTGGGACAGGGATACTACAATGAGCAGTTCTTC. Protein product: CASSLGQGYYNEQFF.

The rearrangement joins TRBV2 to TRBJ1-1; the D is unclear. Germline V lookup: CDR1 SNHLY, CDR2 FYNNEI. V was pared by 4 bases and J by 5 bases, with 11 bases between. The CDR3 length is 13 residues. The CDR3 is CASSVVFGTEAFF. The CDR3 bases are TGTGCCAGCAGTGTGGTTTTCGGTACTGAAGCTTTCTTT.

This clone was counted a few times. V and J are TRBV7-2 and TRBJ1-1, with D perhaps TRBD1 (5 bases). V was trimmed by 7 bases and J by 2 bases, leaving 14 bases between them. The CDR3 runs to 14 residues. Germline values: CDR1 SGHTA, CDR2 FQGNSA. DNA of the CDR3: TGTGCCAGCACAAGGCCCCAGGGAAACACTGAAGCTTTCTTT. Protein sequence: CASTRPQGNTEAFF.

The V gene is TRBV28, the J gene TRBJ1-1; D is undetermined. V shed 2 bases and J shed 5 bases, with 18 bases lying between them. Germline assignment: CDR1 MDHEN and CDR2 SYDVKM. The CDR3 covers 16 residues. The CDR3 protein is CASSLTPGKGGTEAFF. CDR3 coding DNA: TGTGCCAGCAGTTTAACTCCAGGTAAAGGAGGGACTGAAGCTTTCTTT.

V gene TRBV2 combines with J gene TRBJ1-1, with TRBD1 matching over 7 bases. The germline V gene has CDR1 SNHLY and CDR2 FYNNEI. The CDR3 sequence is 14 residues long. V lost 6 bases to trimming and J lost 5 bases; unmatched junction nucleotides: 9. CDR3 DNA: TGTGCCAGCAGGAGACAGGGTCGGAGGACTGAAGCTTTCTTT. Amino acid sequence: CASRRQGRRTEAFF.

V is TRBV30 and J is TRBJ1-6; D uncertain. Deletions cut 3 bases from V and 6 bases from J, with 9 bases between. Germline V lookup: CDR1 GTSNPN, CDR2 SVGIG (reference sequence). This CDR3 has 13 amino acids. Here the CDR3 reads CAWSEDSNSPLHF. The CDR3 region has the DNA TGTGCCTGGAGCGAGGATTCTAATTCACCCCTCCACTTT.

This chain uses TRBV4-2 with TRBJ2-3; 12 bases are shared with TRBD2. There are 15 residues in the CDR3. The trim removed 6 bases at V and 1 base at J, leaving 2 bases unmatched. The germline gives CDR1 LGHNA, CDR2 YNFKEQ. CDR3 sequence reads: CASRASGGGTDTQYF. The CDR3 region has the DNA TGTGCCAGCAGAGCTAGCGGGGGGGGCACAGATACGCAGTATTTT.

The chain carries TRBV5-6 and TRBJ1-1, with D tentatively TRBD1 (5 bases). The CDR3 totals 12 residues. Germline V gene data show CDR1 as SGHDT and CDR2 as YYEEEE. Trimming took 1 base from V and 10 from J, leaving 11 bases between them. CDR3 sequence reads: CASSLSRRGAFF. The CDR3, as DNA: TGTGCCAGCAGCTTGTCCAGGAGGGGAGCTTTCTTT. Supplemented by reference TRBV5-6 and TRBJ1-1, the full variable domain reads DAGVTQSPTHLIKTRGQQVTLRCSPKSGHDTVSWYQQALGQGPQFIFQYYEEEERQRGNFPDRFSGHQFPNYSSELNVNALLLGDSALYLCASSLSRRGAFFGQGTRLTVV.

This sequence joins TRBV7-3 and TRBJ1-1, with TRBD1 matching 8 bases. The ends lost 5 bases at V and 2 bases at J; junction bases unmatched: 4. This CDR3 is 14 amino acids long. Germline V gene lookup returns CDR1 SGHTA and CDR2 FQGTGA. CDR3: CASSPGQGNTEAFF. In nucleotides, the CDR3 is TGTGCCAGCAGCCCAGGACAGGGTAACACTGAAGCTTTCTTT. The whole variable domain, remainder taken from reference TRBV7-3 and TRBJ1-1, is GAGVSQTPSNKVTEKGKYVELRCDPISGHTALYWYRQSLGQGPEFLIYFQGTGAADDSGLPNDRFFAVRPEGSVSTLKIQRTERGDSAVYLCASSPGQGNTEAFFGQGTRLTVV.

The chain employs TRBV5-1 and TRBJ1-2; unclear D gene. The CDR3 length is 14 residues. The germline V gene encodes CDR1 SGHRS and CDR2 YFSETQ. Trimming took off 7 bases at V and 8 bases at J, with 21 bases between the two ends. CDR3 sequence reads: CASGLENERGGYTF. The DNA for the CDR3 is TGCGCCAGCGGCCTAGAAAACGAGCGGGGAGGCTACACCTTC.

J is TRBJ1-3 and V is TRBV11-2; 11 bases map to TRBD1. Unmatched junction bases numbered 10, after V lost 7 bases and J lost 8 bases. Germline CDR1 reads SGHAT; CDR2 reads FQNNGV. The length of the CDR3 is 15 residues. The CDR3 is CASKQTGTGGDTIYF. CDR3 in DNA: TGTGCCAGCAAGCAGACCGGGACAGGGGGTGACACCATATATTTT.

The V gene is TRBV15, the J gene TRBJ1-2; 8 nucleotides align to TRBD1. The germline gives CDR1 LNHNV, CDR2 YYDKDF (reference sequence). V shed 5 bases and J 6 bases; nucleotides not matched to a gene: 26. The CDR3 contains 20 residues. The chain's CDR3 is CATSSRGRDRSTFIRDGYTF. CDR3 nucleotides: TGTGCCACCAGCTCAAGAGGGCGGGACAGGTCTACTTTCATTAGAGATGGCTACACCTTC.

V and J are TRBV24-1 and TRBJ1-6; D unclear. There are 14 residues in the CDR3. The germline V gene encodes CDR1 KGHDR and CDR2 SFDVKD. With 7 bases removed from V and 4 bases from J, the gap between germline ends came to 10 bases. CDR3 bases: TGTGCCACCAGCGCCACAGAGTATAATTCACCCCTCCACTTT. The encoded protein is CATSATEYNSPLHF.

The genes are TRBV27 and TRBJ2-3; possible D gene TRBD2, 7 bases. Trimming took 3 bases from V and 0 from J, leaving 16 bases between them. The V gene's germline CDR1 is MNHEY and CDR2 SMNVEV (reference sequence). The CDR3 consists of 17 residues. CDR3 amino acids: CASSFEGGGYSTDTQYF. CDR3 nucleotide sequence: TGTGCCAGCAGTTTCGAGGGCGGGGGCTATAGCACAGATACGCAGTATTTT.

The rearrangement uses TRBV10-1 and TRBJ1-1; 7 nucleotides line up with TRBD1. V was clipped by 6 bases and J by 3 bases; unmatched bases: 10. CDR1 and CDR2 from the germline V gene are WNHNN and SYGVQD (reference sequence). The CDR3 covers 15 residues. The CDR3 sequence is CASSFDRVGDTEAFF. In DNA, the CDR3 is TGCGCCAGCAGCTTCGACAGGGTAGGAGACACTGAAGCTTTCTTT.

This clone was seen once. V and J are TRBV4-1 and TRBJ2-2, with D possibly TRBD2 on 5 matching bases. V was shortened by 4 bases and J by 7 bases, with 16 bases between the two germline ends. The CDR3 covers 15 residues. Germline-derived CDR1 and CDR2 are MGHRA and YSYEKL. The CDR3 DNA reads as TGCGCCAGCAGCCTAGAGGATCGGGGAATCGGGGAGCTGTTTTTT. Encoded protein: CASSLEDRGIGELFF.

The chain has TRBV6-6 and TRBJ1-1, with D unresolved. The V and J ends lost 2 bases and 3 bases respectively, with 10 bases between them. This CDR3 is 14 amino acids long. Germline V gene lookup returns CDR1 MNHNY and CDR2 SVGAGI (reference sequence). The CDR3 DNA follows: TGTGCCAGCAGTTACGTCGGGATAGACACTGAAGCTTTCTTT. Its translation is CASSYVGIDTEAFF.

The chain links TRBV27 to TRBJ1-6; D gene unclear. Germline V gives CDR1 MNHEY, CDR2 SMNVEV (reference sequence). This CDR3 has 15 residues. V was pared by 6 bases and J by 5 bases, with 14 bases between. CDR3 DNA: TGTGCCAGCAGCTGGGCGGGCACCCATAATTCACCCCTCCACTTT. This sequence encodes CASSWAGTHNSPLHF.

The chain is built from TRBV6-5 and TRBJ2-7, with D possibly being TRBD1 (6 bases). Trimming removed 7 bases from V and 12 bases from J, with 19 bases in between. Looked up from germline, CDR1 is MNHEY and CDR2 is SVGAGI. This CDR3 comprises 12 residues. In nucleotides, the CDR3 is TGTGCCAGCACCTCAGGGGCAGGATCAGGGTACTTC. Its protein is CASTSGAGSGYF.

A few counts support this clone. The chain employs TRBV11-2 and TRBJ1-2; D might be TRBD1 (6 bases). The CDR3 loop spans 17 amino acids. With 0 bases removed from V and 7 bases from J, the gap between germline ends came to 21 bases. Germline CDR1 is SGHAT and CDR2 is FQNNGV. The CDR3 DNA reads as TGTGCCAGCAGCTTAGATAGTGGCAGGGGTTGGTCAGGTGGCTACACCTTC. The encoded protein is CASSLDSGRGWSGGYTF.

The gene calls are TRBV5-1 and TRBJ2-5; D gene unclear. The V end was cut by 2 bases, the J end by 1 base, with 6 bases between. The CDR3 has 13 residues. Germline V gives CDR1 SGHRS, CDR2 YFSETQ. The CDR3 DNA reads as TGCGCCAGCAGCTTACAGACCCAAGAGACCCAGTACTTC. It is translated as CASSLQTQETQYF. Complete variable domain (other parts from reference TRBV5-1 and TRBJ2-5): KAGVTQTPRYLIKTRGQQVTLSCSPISGHRSVSWYQQTPGQGLQFLFEYFSETQRNKGNFPGRFSGRQFSNSRSEMNVSTLELGDSALYLCASSLQTQETQYFGPGTRLLVL.

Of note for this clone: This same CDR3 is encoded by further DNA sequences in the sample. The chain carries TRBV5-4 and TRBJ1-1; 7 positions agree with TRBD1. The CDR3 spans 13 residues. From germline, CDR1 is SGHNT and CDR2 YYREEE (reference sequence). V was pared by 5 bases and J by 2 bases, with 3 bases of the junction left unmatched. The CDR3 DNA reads TGTGCCAGCAGTAGGGACAGTAACACTGAAGCTTTCTTT. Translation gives CASSRDSNTEAFF.

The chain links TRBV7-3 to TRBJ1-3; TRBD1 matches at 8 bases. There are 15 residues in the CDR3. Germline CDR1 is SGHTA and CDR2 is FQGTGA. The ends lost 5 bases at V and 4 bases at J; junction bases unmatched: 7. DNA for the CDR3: TGTGCCAGCAGCCCAACAGGGGGAACGGGAAACACCATATATTTT. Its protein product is CASSPTGGTGNTIYF.

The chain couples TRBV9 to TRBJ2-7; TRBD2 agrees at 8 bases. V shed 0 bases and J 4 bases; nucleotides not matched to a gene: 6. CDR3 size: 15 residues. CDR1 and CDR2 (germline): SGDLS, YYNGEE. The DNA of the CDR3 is TGTGCCAGCAGCGTAGGGCGGGGGGATAGGTACGAGCAGTACTTC. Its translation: CASSVGRGDRYEQYF.

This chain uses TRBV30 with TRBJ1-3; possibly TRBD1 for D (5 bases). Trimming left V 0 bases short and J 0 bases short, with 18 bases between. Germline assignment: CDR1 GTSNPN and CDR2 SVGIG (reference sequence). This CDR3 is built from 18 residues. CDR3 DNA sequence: TGTGCCTGGAGTGTCCCCTTGGCGGGACTCTACTCTGGAAACACCATATATTTT. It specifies CAWSVPLAGLYSGNTIYF.

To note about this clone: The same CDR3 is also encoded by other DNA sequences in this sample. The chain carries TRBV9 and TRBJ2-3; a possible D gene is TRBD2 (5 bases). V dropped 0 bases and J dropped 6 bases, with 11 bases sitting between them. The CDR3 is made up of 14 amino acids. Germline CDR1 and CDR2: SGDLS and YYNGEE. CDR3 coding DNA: TGTGCCAGCAGCGTAGGATCGAGGGTGGATACGCAGTATTTT. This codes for CASSVGSRVDTQYF.